The text below deals with one T cell receptor beta chain. This record comes from a study of T cells after yellow fever vaccination. This CDR3 contains 13 residues. Germline V gene lookup returns CDR1 ENHRY and CDR2 SYGVKD. V gave up 10 bases and J gave up 12 bases; unmatched junction bases: 14. TCRdb used MiXCR to reprocess the 5' RACE reads, holding one entry per CDR3 protein. The data show 450,000 to 600,000 distinct CDR3 sequences, with around 17% seen just once and 17% held by the top ten. The rearrangement joins TRBV10-3 to TRBJ2-1; 8 nucleotides agree with TRBD2. Material: PBMCs, obtained 4 to 5 days after the first yellow fever vaccination. The TCR was taken from a man younger than 35 who received the YFV17D yellow fever vaccine. CDR3 DNA sequence: TGTGCCAGCCGTAGCGGGGCCGAGGTTGGGCAGTTCTTC. Its translation: CASRSGAEVGQFF.